Reported below is one TCR beta chain. Antigen: not known. At one of its ends the junction is not consistent with the germline gene, which may arise from a read error. This entry is derived from a study of cytomegalovirus exposure and HLA in healthy donors. Study findings and constraints: Most TCR sequences were rare, but some public TCRs occurred in many donors. In a later analysis, TCR beta V- and J-gene trimming showed a link to a missense DCLRE1C variant. The classifier was said to identify cytomegalovirus status with high specificity and sensitivity.

The PCR used 60 Vbeta and 13 Jbeta primers. The repertoire was sequenced with immunoSEQ multiplex PCR; TCRdb's copy has only in-frame clones and lacks some. The table gives 150,000 to 200,000 clones; the top ten clones make up about 6% of it. The clonotype was recovered from a young man in good health and CMV-seronegative. The sample was PBMCs.

The CDR3 sequence is CAISGGAGGIGGSSYEQYF. CDR3 bases: TGTGCAATCAGCGGAGGGGCCGGGGGAATTGGCGGGAGCTCCTACGAGCAGTACTTC. The rearrangement joins TRBV10-3 to TRBJ2-7; TRBD2 agrees at 7 bases. This CDR3 contains 19 residues. The germline V gene encodes CDR1 ENHRY and CDR2 SYGVKD.